The TCR beta chain described here comes from a study of regulatory T cells in long-lasting Graves disease. Whole-study results and caveats: Persistent disease showed a preference for TRBV28, TRBJ1-2 and TRBJ2-5. Fewer public clonotypes were shared by new patients (around 970) than by persistent patients (fewer than 3,000).

Regarding time point: persistent/refractory GD, antithyroid drugs over 5 years with positive TRAb. From PBMCs, RNA was extracted and then used to make the TCR library. Staff drew around 8.6 milliliters of peripheral blood into EDTA tubes. This clonotype has ten or more counts. Its specificity is not known. Arm-PCR of CDR3 regions and iRepertoire HTBI primers were used to build TCR beta libraries. In the original processing: Gene usage covered about 62 TRBV and 13 to 15 TRBJ segments. TCRdb re-called the multiplex PCR reads through MiXCR, storing one row per CDR3 protein. None of the V and J calls come from the authors' own analysis; TCRdb made them. The table lists over 350,000 distinct CDR3 sequences, around 20% of them singletons, with more than 20% in the top ten. Trimming removed 3 bases at V and 4 bases at J, with 15 bases between. Germline-derived CDR1 and CDR2 are SEHNR and FQNEAQ (reference sequence). The CDR3 length is 15 residues.

This rearrangement joins TRBV7-9 to TRBJ2-5; weak D call: TRBD2 (7 bases). The sequence derives from a female donor with Graves disease. The sequencing here drew on peripheral blood mononuclear cells (PBMCs), taken when the disease was refractory, from a patient treated with antithyroid drugs. The CDR3 DNA is TGTGCCAGCAGCTTCCCCTCGGGGGGCGCAGAGACCCAGTACTTC. Translating gives CASSFPSGGAETQYF.